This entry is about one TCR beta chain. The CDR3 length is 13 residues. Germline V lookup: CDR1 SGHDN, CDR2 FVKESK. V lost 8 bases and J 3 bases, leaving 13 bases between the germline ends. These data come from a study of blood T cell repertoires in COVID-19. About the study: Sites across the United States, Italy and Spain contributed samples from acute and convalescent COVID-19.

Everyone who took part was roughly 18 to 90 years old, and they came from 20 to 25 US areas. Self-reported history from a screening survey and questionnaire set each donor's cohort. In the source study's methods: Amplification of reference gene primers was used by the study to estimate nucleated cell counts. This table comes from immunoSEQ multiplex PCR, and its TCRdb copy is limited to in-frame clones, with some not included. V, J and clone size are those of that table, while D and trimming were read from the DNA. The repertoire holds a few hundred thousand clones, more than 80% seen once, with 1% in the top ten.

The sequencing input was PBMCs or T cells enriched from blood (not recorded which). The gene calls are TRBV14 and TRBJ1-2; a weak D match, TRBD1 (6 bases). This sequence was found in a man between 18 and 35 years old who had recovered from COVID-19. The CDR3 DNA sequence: TGTGCCAGCTCCCCCAGGGGACACTATGGCTACACCTTC. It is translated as CASSPRGHYGYTF. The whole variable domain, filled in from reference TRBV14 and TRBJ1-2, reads EAGVTQFPSHSVIEKGQTVTLRCDPISGHDNLYWYRRVMGKEIKFLLHFVKESKQDESGMPNNRFLAERTGGTYSTLKVQPAELEDSGVYFCASSPRGHYGYTFGSGTRLTVV.